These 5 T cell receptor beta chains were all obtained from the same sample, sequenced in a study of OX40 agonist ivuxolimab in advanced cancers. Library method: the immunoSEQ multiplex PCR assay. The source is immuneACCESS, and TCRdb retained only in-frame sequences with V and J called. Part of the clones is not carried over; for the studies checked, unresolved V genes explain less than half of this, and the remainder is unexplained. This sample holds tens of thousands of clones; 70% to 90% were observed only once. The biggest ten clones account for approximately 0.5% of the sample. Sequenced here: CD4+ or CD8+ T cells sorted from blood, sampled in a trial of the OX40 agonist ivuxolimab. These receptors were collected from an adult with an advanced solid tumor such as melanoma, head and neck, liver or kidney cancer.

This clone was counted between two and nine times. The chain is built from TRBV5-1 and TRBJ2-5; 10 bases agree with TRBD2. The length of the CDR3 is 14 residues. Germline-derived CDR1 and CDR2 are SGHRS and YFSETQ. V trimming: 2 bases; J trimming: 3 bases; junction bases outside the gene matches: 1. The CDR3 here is CASSLTSGKETQYF. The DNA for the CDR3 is TGCGCCAGCAGCTTAACTAGCGGGAAAGAGACCCAGTACTTC.

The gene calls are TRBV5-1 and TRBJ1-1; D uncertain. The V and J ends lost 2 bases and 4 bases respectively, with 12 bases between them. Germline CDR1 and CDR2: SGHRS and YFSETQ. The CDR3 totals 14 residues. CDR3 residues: CASSLIYKSTEAFF. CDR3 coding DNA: TGCGCCAGCAGCTTAATTTACAAGAGCACTGAAGCTTTCTTT.

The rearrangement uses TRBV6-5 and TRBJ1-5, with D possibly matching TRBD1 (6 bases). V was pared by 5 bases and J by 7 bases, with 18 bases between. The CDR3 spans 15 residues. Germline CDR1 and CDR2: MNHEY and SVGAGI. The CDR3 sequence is CASSQQGGRGQPQHF. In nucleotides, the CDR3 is TGTGCCAGCAGTCAACAGGGTGGAAGAGGGCAGCCCCAGCATTTT.

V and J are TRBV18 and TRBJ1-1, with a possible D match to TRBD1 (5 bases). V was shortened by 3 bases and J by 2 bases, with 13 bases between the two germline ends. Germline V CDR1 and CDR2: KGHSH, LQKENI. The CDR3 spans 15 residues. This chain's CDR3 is CASSPKTARNTEAFF. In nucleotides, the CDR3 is TGTGCCAGCTCACCCAAGACAGCCAGAAACACTGAAGCTTTCTTT.

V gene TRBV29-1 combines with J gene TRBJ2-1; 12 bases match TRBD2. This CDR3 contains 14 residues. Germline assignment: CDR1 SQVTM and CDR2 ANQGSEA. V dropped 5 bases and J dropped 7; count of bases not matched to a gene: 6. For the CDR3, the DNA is TGCAGCGTTTTCAGACTAGCGGGAGAGAATGAGCAGTTCTTC. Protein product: CSVFRLAGENEQFF.